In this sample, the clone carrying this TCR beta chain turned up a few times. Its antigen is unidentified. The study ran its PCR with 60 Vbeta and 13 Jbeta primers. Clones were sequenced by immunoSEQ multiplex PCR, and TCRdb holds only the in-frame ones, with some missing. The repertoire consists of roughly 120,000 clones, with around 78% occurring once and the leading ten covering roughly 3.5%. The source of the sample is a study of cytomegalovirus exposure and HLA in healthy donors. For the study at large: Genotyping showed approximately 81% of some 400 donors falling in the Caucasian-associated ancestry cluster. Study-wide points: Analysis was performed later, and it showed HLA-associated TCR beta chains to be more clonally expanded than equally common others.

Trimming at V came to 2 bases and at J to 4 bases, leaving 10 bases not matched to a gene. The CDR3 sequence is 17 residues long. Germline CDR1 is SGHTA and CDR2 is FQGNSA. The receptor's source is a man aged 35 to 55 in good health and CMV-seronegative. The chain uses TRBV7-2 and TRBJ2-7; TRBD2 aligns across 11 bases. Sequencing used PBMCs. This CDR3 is CASSLRGLAGGNYEQYF. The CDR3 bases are TGTGCCAGCAGCTTAAGAGGGCTAGCGGGGGGTAATTACGAGCAGTACTTC.